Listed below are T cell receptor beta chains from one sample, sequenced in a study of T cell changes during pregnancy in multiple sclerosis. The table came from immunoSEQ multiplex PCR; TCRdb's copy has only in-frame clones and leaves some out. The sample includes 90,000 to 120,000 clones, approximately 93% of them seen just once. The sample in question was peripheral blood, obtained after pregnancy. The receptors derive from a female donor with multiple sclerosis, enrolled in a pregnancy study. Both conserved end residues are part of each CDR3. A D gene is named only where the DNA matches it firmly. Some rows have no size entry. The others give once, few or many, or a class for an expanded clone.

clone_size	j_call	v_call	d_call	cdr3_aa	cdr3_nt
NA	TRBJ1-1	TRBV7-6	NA	CASSLAPGDTEAFF	TGTGCCAGCAGCTTAGCGCCCGGAGACACTGAAGCTTTCTTT
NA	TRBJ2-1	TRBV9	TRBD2	CASSVGLAGVSEQFF	TGTGCCAGCAGCGTAGGACTAGCGGGGGTTTCGGAGCAGTTCTTC
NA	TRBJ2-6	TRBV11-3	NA	CASSSGHSGANVLTF	TGTGCCAGCAGCTCGGGACACTCTGGGGCCAACGTCCTGACTTTC
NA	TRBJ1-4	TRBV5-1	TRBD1	CASREPGGGEKLFF	TGCGCCAGCAGAGAACCAGGGGGTGGTGAAAAACTGTTTTTT
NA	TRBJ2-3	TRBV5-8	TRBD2	CASSYLAGAEGTDTQYF	TGTGCCAGCAGCTATTTAGCGGGGGCGGAGGGCACAGATACGCAGTATTTT
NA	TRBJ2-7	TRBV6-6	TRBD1	CASSYVGTARYEQYF	TGTGCCAGCAGTTACGTCGGGACAGCGCGCTACGAGCAGTACTTC
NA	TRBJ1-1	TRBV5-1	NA	CASSSGSSNTEAFF	TGCGCCAGCAGCTCGGGGAGCTCTAACACTGAAGCTTTCTTT
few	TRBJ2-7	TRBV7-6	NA	CASSPFGDYEQYF	TGTGCCAGCAGCCCTTTCGGGGACTACGAGCAGTACTTC
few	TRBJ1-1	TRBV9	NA	CASSVAGGNTEAFF	TGTGCCAGCAGCGTAGCTGGAGGAAACACTGAAGCTTTCTTT
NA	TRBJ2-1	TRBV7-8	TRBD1	CASSLARTGHEQFF	TGTGCCAGCAGCTTAGCGCGGACAGGCCATGAGCAGTTCTTC
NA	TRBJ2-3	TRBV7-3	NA	CASSPPGDTQYF	TGTGCCAGCAGCCCCCCCGGAGATACGCAGTATTTT
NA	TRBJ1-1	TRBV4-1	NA	CASSQDILMNTEAFF	TGCGCCAGCAGCCAAGATATATTAATGAACACTGAAGCTTTCTTT
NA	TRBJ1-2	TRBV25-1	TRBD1	CASQQGDYGYTF	TGTGCCAGCCAGCAGGGGGACTATGGCTACACCTTC
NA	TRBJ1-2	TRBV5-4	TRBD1	CASSLAGQGASYTF	TGTGCCAGCAGCTTGGCGGGACAGGGGGCTAGCTACACCTTC
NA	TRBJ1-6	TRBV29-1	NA	CSEGHGGPYNSPLHF	TGCAGCGAAGGACACGGAGGGCCCTATAATTCACCCCTCCACTTT
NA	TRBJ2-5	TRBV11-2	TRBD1	CASSFGARGPEETQYF	TGTGCCAGCAGCTTTGGGGCCAGGGGGCCGGAAGAGACCCAGTACTTC
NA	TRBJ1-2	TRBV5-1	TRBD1	CASSKTGADDYGYTF	TGCGCCAGCAGCAAAACAGGGGCTGATGACTATGGCTACACCTTC
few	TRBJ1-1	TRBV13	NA	CASSSTAVPEAFF	TGTGCCAGCAGCTCTACCGCGGTCCCTGAAGCTTTCTTT
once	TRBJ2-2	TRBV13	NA	CASRNGVTGELFF	TGTGCCAGCAGAAACGGGGTGACCGGGGAGCTGTTTTTT
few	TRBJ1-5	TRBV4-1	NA	CASSQEGEGYQPQHF	TGCGCCAGCAGCCAAGAGGGGGAGGGCTATCAGCCCCAGCATTTT
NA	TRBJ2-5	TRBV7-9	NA	CASSLESGLETQYF	TGTGCCAGCAGCTTAGAATCGGGGTTGGAGACCCAGTACTTC
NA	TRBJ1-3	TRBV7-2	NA	CASSLGSGYGSGNTIYF	TGTGCCAGCAGCTTAGGGTCCGGGTACGGCTCTGGAAACACCATATATTTT
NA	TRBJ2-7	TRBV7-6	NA	CASSLRQGNSYEQYF	TGTGCCAGCAGCTTACGGCAGGGTAACTCCTACGAGCAGTACTTC
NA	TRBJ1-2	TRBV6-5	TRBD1	CASSTDRGGGYTF	TGTGCCAGCAGTACCGACAGGGGCGGTGGCTACACCTTC
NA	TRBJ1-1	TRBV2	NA	CASSEQGRMNTEAFF	TGTGCCAGCAGTGAGCAGGGCCGCATGAACACTGAAGCTTTCTTT
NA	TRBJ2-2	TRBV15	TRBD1	CATSRGLGQGAGELFF	TGTGCCACCAGCAGAGGTCTGGGACAGGGTGCCGGGGAGCTGTTTTTT
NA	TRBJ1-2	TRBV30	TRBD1	CAWTLGTANYGYTF	TGTGCCTGGACGCTCGGGACAGCTAACTATGGCTACACCTTC
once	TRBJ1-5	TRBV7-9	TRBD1	CASSLAHRGNYSNQPQHF	TGTGCCAGCAGCTTAGCCCACAGGGGTAACTATAGCAATCAGCCCCAGCATTTT
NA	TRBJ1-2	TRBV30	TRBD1	CAWNPRPGQGVGGYTF	TGTGCCTGGAATCCACGACCTGGACAGGGGGTGGGTGGCTACACCTTC
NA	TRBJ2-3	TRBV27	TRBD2	CASSPGVAGFYTQYF	TGTGCCAGCAGTCCCGGGGTAGCGGGGTTTTATACGCAGTATTTT
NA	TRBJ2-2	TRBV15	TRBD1	CATERGQGRGELFF	TGTGCCACCGAGCGGGGACAGGGGCGCGGGGAGCTGTTTTTT
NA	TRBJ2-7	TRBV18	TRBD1	CASSPAQGGYEQYF	TGTGCCAGCTCACCGGCACAGGGGGGCTACGAGCAGTACTTC
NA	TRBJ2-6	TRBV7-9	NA	CASSFSTGLAGANVLTF	TGTGCCAGCAGCTTCAGCACAGGGTTAGCTGGGGCCAACGTCCTGACTTTC
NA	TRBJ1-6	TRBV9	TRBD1	CASSASGGSPLHF	TGTGCCAGCAGTGCTTCAGGGGGTTCACCCCTCCACTTT
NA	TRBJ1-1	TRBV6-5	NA	CASSPTRDTEAFF	TGTGCCAGCAGTCCAACTCGGGACACTGAAGCTTTCTTT
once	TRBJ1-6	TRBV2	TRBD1	CASSRRGLTPLHF	TGTGCCAGCAGTCGCAGGGGGCTGACACCCCTCCACTTT
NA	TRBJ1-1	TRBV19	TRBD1	CASSIGGQGGWGTEAFF	TGTGCCAGTAGTATAGGGGGACAGGGAGGTTGGGGCACTGAAGCTTTCTTT
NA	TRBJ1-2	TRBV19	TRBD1	CASSVGTVDNYGYTF	TGTGCCAGTAGTGTCGGGACAGTGGACAACTATGGCTACACCTTC
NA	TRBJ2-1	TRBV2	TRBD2	CASSAGRANSYNEQFF	TGTGCCAGCAGCGCAGGGAGGGCGAACTCCTACAATGAGCAGTTCTTC
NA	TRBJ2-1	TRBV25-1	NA	CASSRGNEQFF	TGTGCCAGCTCCCGAGGTAATGAGCAGTTCTTC
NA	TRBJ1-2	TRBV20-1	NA	CSASRDYGYTF	TGCAGTGCTAGCAGGGACTATGGCTACACCTTC
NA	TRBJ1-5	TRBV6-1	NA	CASSGAHSNQPQHF	TGTGCCAGCAGTGGGGCACATAGCAATCAGCCCCAGCATTTT
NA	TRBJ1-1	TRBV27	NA	CASGLRWGNTEAFF	TGTGCCAGCGGACTCAGGTGGGGTAACACTGAAGCTTTCTTT
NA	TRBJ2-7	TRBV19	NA	CASSIDISYEQYF	TGTGCCAGTAGTATCGACATCTCCTACGAGCAGTACTTC
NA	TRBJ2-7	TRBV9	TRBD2	CASNPGLPSNEQYF	TGTGCCAGCAACCCGGGACTACCATCCAACGAGCAGTACTTC
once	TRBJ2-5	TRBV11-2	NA	CASSSIRRPETQYF	TGTGCCAGCAGCTCCATCCGGAGACCAGAGACCCAGTACTTC
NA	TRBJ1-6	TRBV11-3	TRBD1	CASSPWDRKYSPLHF	TGTGCCAGCAGCCCTTGGGACAGGAAATATTCACCCCTCCACTTT
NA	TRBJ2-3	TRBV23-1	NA	CASPQKDTQYF	TGCGCCAGCCCCCAGAAGGATACGCAGTATTTT
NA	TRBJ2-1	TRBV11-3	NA	CASSLREAGYNEQFF	TGTGCCAGCAGCTTAAGGGAGGCGGGCTACAATGAGCAGTTCTTC
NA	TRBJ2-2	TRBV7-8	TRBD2	CASSLWGGGAPNTGELFF	TGTGCCAGCAGCTTATGGGGCGGGGGAGCCCCCAACACCGGGGAGCTGTTTTTT
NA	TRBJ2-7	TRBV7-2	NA	CASSSLYEQYF	TGTGCCAGCAGCTCCTTATACGAGCAGTACTTC